A selection of T cell receptor beta chains follows, all from one sample in a study of cytomegalovirus exposure and HLA in healthy donors. Profiled with immunoSEQ multiplex PCR; TCRdb holds only in-frame clones, not every one. Here the sample spans roughly 150,000 clones, 65% to 70% being singletons. The sequenced sample consisted of PBMCs. These receptor sequences come from a man aged 25 to 40 in good health and CMV-seropositive. The CDR3 runs from the conserved cysteine through the conserved F or W. D genes are given only for firm matches. Only part of the rows carry a size: once, few, many, or a class if the clone is expanded.

d_call	v_call	j_call	clone_size	cdr3_aa	cdr3_nt
NA	TRBV12-1	TRBJ1-1	NA	CASSFVGAGTEAFF	NA
NA	TRBV9	TRBJ2-3	NA	CASSVGRQNTDTQYF	TGTGCCAGCAGCGTAGGCAGACAGAACACAGATACGCAGTATTTT
TRBD1	TRBV7-8	TRBJ1-5	NA	CASSPAQGVGRPQHF	TGTGCCAGCAGCCCAGCGCAGGGGGTAGGGAGGCCCCAGCATTTT
NA	TRBV5-1	TRBJ2-1	NA	CASSGGTQGEQFF	TGCGCCAGCAGCGGCGGGACTCAGGGTGAGCAGTTCTTC
NA	TRBV4-1	TRBJ2-5	NA	CASSQGNPGHPQETQYF	TGCGCCAGCAGCCAAGGGAACCCTGGACATCCCCAAGAGACCCAGTACTTC
TRBD1	TRBV14	TRBJ1-1	NA	CASSQDRGHTEAFF	TGTGCCAGCAGCCAGGACAGGGGGCATACTGAAGCTTTCTTT
NA	TRBV28	TRBJ2-3	NA	CASSFEKISTDTQYF	TGTGCCAGCAGTTTCGAGAAGATTAGCACAGATACGCAGTATTTT
NA	TRBV7-3	TRBJ2-3	NA	CASSNLDSDTQYF	TGTGCCAGCAGCAATCTAGACTCTGATACGCAGTATTTT
TRBD1	TRBV27	TRBJ1-2	few	CASSSGQGGGYTF	TGTGCCAGCAGCTCGGGACAGGGTGGTGGCTACACCTTC
TRBD1	TRBV5-8	TRBJ2-7	NA	CASGYRQGGEQYF	TGTGCCAGTGGGTATCGACAGGGTGGCGAGCAGTACTTC
NA	TRBV7-2	TRBJ1-5	NA	CASSLSQEQPQHF	TGTGCCAGCAGCTTATCTCAGGAACAGCCCCAGCATTTT
NA	TRBV4-1	TRBJ2-1	NA	CASSQDPGPDNEQFF	TGCGCCAGCAGCCAAGATCCAGGCCCCGACAATGAGCAGTTCTTC
NA	TRBV2	TRBJ2-7	NA	CASSESTQGSYEQYF	TGTGCCAGCAGTGAAAGTACTCAGGGCTCCTACGAGCAGTACTTC
NA	TRBV5-1	TRBJ2-5	NA	CASSSTVGGTQYF	TGCGCCAGCAGCTCAACCGTGGGGGGGACCCAGTACTTC
NA	TRBV5-1	TRBJ1-2	NA	CASSSYAEGYTF	TGCGCCAGCAGCTCCTATGCGGAGGGCTACACCTTC
NA	TRBV7-2	TRBJ1-5	few	CASSLGPNQPQHF	TGTGCCAGCAGCTTAGGTCCTAATCAGCCCCAGCATTTT
TRBD2	TRBV6-1	TRBJ2-7	NA	CASLSGTREQYF	TGTGCCAGCTTAAGCGGGACCCGCGAGCAGTACTTC
NA	TRBV6-5	TRBJ2-5	few	CASSYLPRETQYF	TGTGCCAGCAGTTACCTCCCTAGGGAGACCCAGTACTTC
NA	TRBV7-2	TRBJ1-3	NA	CASSSRGAGISGNTIYF	TGTGCCAGCAGCTCACGGGGTGCGGGCATCTCTGGAAACACCATATATTTT
NA	TRBV6-5	TRBJ2-5	NA	CASKEYETQYF	TGTGCCAGCAAGGAGTATGAGACCCAGTACTTC
NA	TRBV2	TRBJ2-5	NA	CASSRSETQYF	TGTGCCAGCTCTAGAAGCGAGACCCAGTACTTC
TRBD1	TRBV29-1	TRBJ1-1	NA	CSVELQGARLNTEAFF	TGCAGCGTGGAATTACAGGGGGCGCGATTGAACACTGAAGCTTTCTTT
TRBD1	TRBV2	TRBJ2-5	once	CASSEGDRPLEQYF	TGTGCCAGCAGTGAAGGGGACAGACCTTTGGAGCAGTACTTC
NA	TRBV6-6	TRBJ1-4	NA	CASTQHGSREKLFF	TGTGCCAGCACCCAACATGGGAGTAGAGAAAAACTGTTTTTT
TRBD2	TRBV4-1	TRBJ2-7	NA	CASSQDESGLTYEQYF	TGCGCCAGCAGCCAAGATGAGTCGGGACTAACCTACGAGCAGTACTTC
NA	TRBV29-1	TRBJ2-7	few	CSVSERISSYEQYF	TGCAGCGTGTCCGAGCGGATCTCCTCCTACGAGCAGTACTTC
NA	TRBV27	TRBJ2-4	NA	CASGLAKNIQYF	TGTGCCAGCGGACTAGCCAAAAACATTCAGTACTTC
NA	TRBV30	TRBJ2-1	NA	CAWSRALGSEQFF	TGTGCCTGGAGCAGGGCCTTGGGTAGTGAGCAGTTCTTC
NA	TRBV19	TRBJ2-5	NA	CASSIEGRGTQETQYF	TGTGCCAGTAGTATAGAGGGAAGGGGGACCCAAGAGACCCAGTACTTC
NA	TRBV19	TRBJ2-7	NA	CASKRRGAYEQYF	TGTGCCAGTAAGAGGAGGGGTGCCTACGAGCAGTACTTC
NA	TRBV2	TRBJ2-7	NA	CASSTESEQYF	TGTGCCAGCAGTACTGAAAGCGAGCAGTACTTC
NA	TRBV25-1	TRBJ2-7	NA	CASSTGLYEQYF	TGTGCCAGCAGTACAGGGCTATACGAGCAGTACTTC
NA	TRBV10-2	TRBJ2-1	NA	CASSGADQGYNEQFF	TGCGCCAGCAGCGGAGCAGATCAAGGATACAATGAGCAGTTCTTC
NA	TRBV6-1	TRBJ2-2	NA	CASSDRVPGELFF	TGTGCCAGCAGTGACAGGGTCCCCGGGGAGCTGTTTTTT
TRBD2	TRBV7-2	TRBJ2-4	NA	CASSLGGLAGGNIQYF	TGTGCCAGCAGCTTAGGGGGACTAGCGGGAGGAAACATTCAGTACTTC
NA	TRBV5-4	TRBJ1-5	NA	CASSLAGKNQPQHF	TGTGCCAGCAGCTTGGCAGGGAAGAATCAGCCCCAGCATTTT